This TCR beta chain was retrieved from a study of early T cells in non-severe SARS-CoV-2 infection. For the study at large: The input, bulk RNA from unsorted whole blood, was sequenced, and chains were unpaired. General study results and limits: Private and CD4 specificities were missed by VDJdb matching, skewed to anti-spike CD8.

Molecules of cDNA were individually given unique molecular identifiers that were attached to them. From the 5' RACE reads, TCRdb called clonotypes with MiXCR, one entry per CDR3 protein. The sample carries around 67,000 distinct CDR3 sequences, about an eighth recorded once. This clonotype was seen a handful of times. Its antigen remains unidentified. This clonotype was sampled from an adult who was a healthcare worker with PCR-confirmed SARS-CoV-2 infection or an uninfected control (not recorded which). Sequenced sample: whole blood.

The chain's CDR3 is CSAKGLAGGYNEQFF. CDR3 nucleotide sequence: TGCAGTGCCAAGGGACTAGCGGGAGGGTACAATGAGCAGTTCTTC. V gene TRBV20-1 combines with J gene TRBJ2-1; 16 bases map to TRBD2. The CDR3 spans 15 residues. Trimming took 6 bases from V and 4 from J; bases not matched to a gene: 3. CDR1 is DFQATT and CDR2 is SNEGSKA in the germline V gene (reference sequence).